This record covers a single T cell receptor (beta chain). Its antigen is as yet unknown. Amplification used 60 Vbeta primers and 13 Jbeta primers. Profiling relied on immunoSEQ multiplex PCR, and the TCRdb table lists in-frame clones only, not all of them. The table shows some 44,000 clones, with roughly half occurring only once. The data originate from a study of cytomegalovirus exposure and HLA in healthy donors. Findings and limits, study-wide: Across donors, sequencing depth was assumed by presence/absence analyses to be roughly uniform. Most subjects had HLA-A and HLA-B alleles reportedly predicted accurately by TCR beta sequences. Serostatus for CMV was the only available immune exposure information.

This sequence was found in a human donor in good health. Sequenced input: PBMCs.

In DNA form, the CDR3 reads TGTGCCAGCAGCTTATCGCTACAGATCAATGAGCAGTTCTTC. Its translation: CASSLSLQINEQFF. V and J are TRBV11-3 and TRBJ2-1; D uncertain. Germline values: CDR1 SGHNT, CDR2 YENEEA. This CDR3 spans 14 amino acids. V lost 2 bases and J 6 bases, leaving 11 bases between the germline ends.